This T cell receptor beta chain derives from a study of T cell changes during pregnancy in multiple sclerosis. TCRdb keeps only in-frame clones here, not all; method: immunoSEQ multiplex PCR. The data hold tens of thousands of clones, with approximately 91% observed a single time. This CDR3 comprises 15 residues. Per germline, CDR1 SGHAT and CDR2 FQDESV (reference sequence). V was clipped by 0 bases and J by 2 bases; unmatched bases: 3. Material: peripheral blood, obtained in the third trimester of pregnancy. The clonotype comes from a female donor with multiple sclerosis, enrolled in a pregnancy study. The V gene is TRBV11-1, the J gene TRBJ2-7, with 8 bases identical to TRBD1. The DNA of the CDR3 is TGTGCCAGCAGCTTAGCTAGACAGGGGCCCTACGAGCAGTACTTC. This gives the protein CASSLARQGPYEQYF.